This is a list of T cell receptor beta chains from one sample in a study of blood T cell repertoires in COVID-19. TCRdb keeps only in-frame clones here, not all; method: immunoSEQ multiplex PCR. The repertoire consists of 150,000 to 200,000 clones, with 70% to 85% occurring once and the leading ten covering 4.5% to 6.5%. The sequencing sample was made of peripheral blood. All receptors come from a woman aged 30 to 39 with acute or convalescent COVID-19. Both conserved end residues are part of each CDR3. D genes are given only for firm matches. Clone size, where shown, is once, few, many, or a class for clones that have expanded.

.,TRBD1,TRBV5-6,TRBJ1-1,CASSLNNRGNTEAFF,TGTGCCAGCAGCTTGAATAACAGGGGGAACACTGAAGCTTTCTTT
.,TRBD2,TRBV28,TRBJ2-7,CASSLGVSGRVWGQYF,TGTGCCAGCAGTTTAGGTGTCAGCGGGAGGGTCTGGGGGCAGTACTTC
.,.,TRBV5-6,TRBJ1-1,CASSLLGGAAFF,TGTGCCAGCAGCTTATTAGGAGGGGCAGCTTTCTTT
.,.,TRBV18,TRBJ1-2,CASSPPSLTDRANYGYTF,TGTGCCAGCTCACCACCTTCTTTGACAGACCGAGCTAACTATGGCTACACCTTC
once,TRBD2,TRBV6-5,TRBJ2-1,CASSNLAGGPHEQFF,TGTGCCAGCTCTAATCTAGCGGGGGGGCCTCATGAGCAGTTCTTC
.,.,TRBV5-4,TRBJ2-5,CASSGDRPQETQYF,TGTGCCAGCAGCGGTGACAGGCCACAAGAGACCCAGTACTTC
.,.,TRBV29-1,TRBJ1-2,CSVSRGGWDGYTF,TGCAGCGTTAGCCGCGGAGGGTGGGATGGCTACACCTTC
few,.,TRBV19,TRBJ1-1,CATVRRGTEAFF,TGTGCCACCGTTAGGAGGGGCACTGAAGCTTTCTTT
.,.,TRBV5-1,TRBJ1-1,CASSLTGMGPSTEAFF,TGCGCCAGCAGCTTGACAGGGATGGGACCGAGCACTGAAGCTTTCTTT
.,.,TRBV10-3,TRBJ2-1,CAISESPGAREQFF,TGTGCCATCAGTGAGTCCCCAGGGGCTAGGGAGCAGTTCTTC
.,TRBD1,TRBV27,TRBJ2-7,CASSLTRTGAYEQYF,TGTGCCAGCAGTTTAACTCGGACAGGGGCCTACGAGCAGTACTTC
few,.,TRBV6-5,TRBJ2-1,CASRLGIHNEQFF,TGTGCCAGCAGACTAGGAATCCACAATGAGCAGTTCTTC
.,.,TRBV27,TRBJ1-6,CASSLVAPSESSYNSPLHF,TGTGCCAGCAGTTTAGTTGCCCCATCAGAAAGCTCCTATAATTCACCCCTCCACTTT
.,TRBD1,TRBV5-4,TRBJ2-5,CASSQTGGASETQYF,TGTGCCAGCAGCCAGACAGGGGGCGCGAGCGAGACCCAGTACTTC
.,.,TRBV24-1,TRBJ2-3,CATSALDTQYF,TGTGCCACCAGCGCGTTAGATACGCAGTATTTT
.,TRBD2,TRBV5-1,TRBJ2-3,CASSLGLAGDTQYF,TGCGCCAGCAGCTTGGGACTAGCGGGGGATACGCAGTATTTT
.,TRBD1,TRBV9,TRBJ2-7,CASSVVSGGEQYF,TGTGCCAGCAGCGTAGTCTCAGGGGGCGAGCAGTACTTC
few,TRBD2,TRBV11-3,TRBJ2-3,CASSSGLHTDTQYF,TGTGCCAGCAGCTCGGGACTACACACAGATACGCAGTATTTT
.,.,TRBV28,TRBJ1-2,CASSFDRTYGYTF,TGTGCCAGCAGTTTTGACAGGACCTATGGCTACACCTTC
.,TRBD2,TRBV19,TRBJ2-3,CASSIGAGSGTDTQYF,TGTGCCAGTAGTATAGGAGCGGGGTCCGGCACAGATACGCAGTATTTT
.,.,TRBV28,TRBJ2-1,CASSFTGPRRDEQFF,TGTGCCAGCAGTTTTACAGGACCCCGTCGGGATGAGCAGTTCTTC
.,TRBD1,TRBV7-9,TRBJ1-4,CASSLRGQRATNEKLFF,TGTGCCAGCAGCCTTCGGGGACAGAGAGCAACTAATGAAAAACTGTTTTTT
few,TRBD1,TRBV19,TRBJ1-5,CASVSRQGYNQPQHF,TGTGCCAGTGTTTCCCGACAGGGATACAATCAGCCCCAGCATTTT
.,TRBD1,TRBV14,TRBJ1-4,CASSQGTGWDEKLFF,TGTGCCAGCAGCCAAGGGACAGGGTGGGATGAAAAACTGTTTTTT
medium-sized,.,TRBV19,TRBJ1-1,CASSIALGSAFF,TGTGCCAGTAGTATAGCCCTGGGGAGCGCTTTCTTT
.,.,TRBV15,TRBJ1-6,CATSRERLLNSPLHF,TGTGCCACCAGCAGAGAACGACTCTTAAATTCACCCCTCCACTTT
.,.,TRBV24-1,TRBJ2-3,CATSDPDGEITDTQYF,TGTGCCACCAGTGATCCAGACGGGGAAATCACAGATACGCAGTATTTT
.,TRBD1,TRBV5-4,TRBJ1-6,CASSPRTGRPLHF,TGTGCCAGCAGCCCTAGGACAGGGCGACCCCTCCACTTT
.,TRBD1,TRBV5-1,TRBJ1-1,CASSLSRGRGIDEAFF,TGCGCCAGCAGCTTGAGTCGTGGCAGGGGGATCGATGAAGCTTTCTTT
.,.,TRBV2,TRBJ2-7,CASSESRGSGSYEQYF,TGTGCCAGCAGTGAAAGTAGGGGGTCAGGGTCCTACGAGCAGTACTTC